A selection of T cell receptor beta chains follows, all from one sample in a study of Ad26.COV2.S vaccination and SARS-CoV-2 variants. Repertoires were generated with immunoSEQ multiplex PCR, while TCRdb's copy carries only in-frame clones and drops some. The sample lists roughly 300,000 clones; approximately 90% were seen once. The sample in question was peripheral blood, obtained in a trial of Ad26.COV2.S vaccine versus placebo. Receptors originate from a person between 18 and 60 years old who received the Ad26.COV2.S COVID-19 vaccine or a placebo. Each CDR3 is given with its conserved first and last residue. D genes are given only for firm matches. Not every row has a clone size; where given, it reads once, few, many or a size class.

v_gene	abundance	j_gene	d_gene	CDR3nt	CDR3aa
TRBV28	.	TRBJ1-5	TRBD1	TGTGCCAGCAGTTTGGGGACAGGGGGCGAGGTTAGGGGTCAGCCCCAGCATTTT	CASSLGTGGEVRGQPQHF
TRBV7-9	.	TRBJ1-4	.	TGTGCCAGCAGCTTATTAGGGGACCCGGGGAATGAAAAACTGTTTTTT	CASSLLGDPGNEKLFF
TRBV18	.	TRBJ2-5	.	TGTGCCAGCTCAACGGCAGGGCGGCAAGAGACCCAGTACTTC	CASSTAGRQETQYF
TRBV20-1	medium-sized	TRBJ1-1	TRBD1	TGCAGTGCTAGTCCCGGGACAGGGGAGCTTGAAGCTTTCTTT	CSASPGTGELEAFF
TRBV7-6	.	TRBJ1-1	.	TGTGCCAGCAGCTCACACCAGACCGCTGAAGCTTTCTTT	CASSSHQTAEAFF
TRBV5-1	.	TRBJ2-1	.	TGCGCCAGCAGCCTGAGGGTAGCCGGGCCCTACAATGAGCAGTTCTTC	CASSLRVAGPYNEQFF
TRBV5-5	.	TRBJ1-2	.	TGTGCCAGCAGCTTGACCTCTACAGGGCCCTATGGCTACACCTTC	CASSLTSTGPYGYTF
TRBV10-3	.	TRBJ2-1	.	TGTGCCATCAGTCCAAAGGGGGATGAGCAGTTCTTC	CAISPKGDEQFF
TRBV6-2/TRBV6-3	.	TRBJ1-6	TRBD1	TGTGCCAGCAGTTACTCGGGACAGGGTGGTTCACCCCTCCACTTT	CASSYSGQGGSPLHF
TRBV27	.	TRBJ1-3	.	TGTGCCAGCCACTCTGGAAACACCATATATTTT	CASHSGNTIYF
TRBV5-8	.	TRBJ1-1	TRBD1	TGTGCCAGCAGCTTTGACAGGGAAGTTGGAGCTTTCTTT	CASSFDREVGAFF
TRBV10-2	.	TRBJ2-3	.	TGCGCCAGCAGTGAGTTCACAGATACGCAGTATTTT	CASSEFTDTQYF
TRBV6-5	.	TRBJ2-2	TRBD1	TGTGCCAGCAGTTACAGGGGGCGGAACACCGGGGAGCTGTTTTTT	CASSYRGRNTGELFF
TRBV19	.	TRBJ1-5	.	TGTGCCAGTGCGTTCCGGGCCCAAGTTTTGAGCAATCAGCCCCAGCATTTT	CASAFRAQVLSNQPQHF
TRBV6-5	.	TRBJ2-1	TRBD2	TGTGCCAGCATATATAGCGGGATATACAATGAGCAGTTCTTC	CASIYSGIYNEQFF
TRBV12-3/TRBV12-4	.	TRBJ1-1	.	TGTGCCAGCAGCCGAGGTTGGGTAGCTTTCTTT	CASSRGWVAFF
TRBV28	.	TRBJ1-3	TRBD1	TGTGCCAGCAGTGTAGGACAGGGGGGCGGAAACACCATATATTTT	CASSVGQGGGNTIYF
TRBV4-3	.	TRBJ1-1	.	TGCGCCAGCAGCCAAGAATCAGGGGCAGGGTCTGAAGCTTTCTTT	CASSQESGAGSEAFF
TRBV20-1	.	TRBJ2-7	.	TGCAGTGCTAGTCACCCCGGATCCTACGAGCAGTACTTC	CSASHPGSYEQYF
TRBV6-5	.	TRBJ2-7	TRBD1	TGTGCCAGCAGCACGGACAGGGGAGCCTACGAGCAGTACTTC	CASSTDRGAYEQYF
TRBV5-5	medium-sized	TRBJ2-1	.	TGTGCCAGCAGCAACCTACAGGGCCTCGGCTACAATGAGCAGTTCTTC	CASSNLQGLGYNEQFF
TRBV12-3/TRBV12-4	.	TRBJ1-2	.	TGTGCCAGCAGTTTTCGACAGCAGTATGGCTACACCTTC	CASSFRQQYGYTF
TRBV6-2/TRBV6-3	.	TRBJ2-2	TRBD1	TGTGCCAGCAGCCTCAGGGGGCTGATTACCGGGGAGCTGTTTTTT	CASSLRGLITGELFF
TRBV21-1	.	TRBJ1-1	.	TGTGCCAGCAGCAAACGTTCCGGGACCCACACTGAAGCTTTCTTT	CASSKRSGTHTEAFF
TRBV12-3/TRBV12-4	.	TRBJ2-5	.	TGTGCCAGCAGTTTATATATGGAGACCCAGTACTTC	CASSLYMETQYF
TRBV7-9	.	TRBJ1-1	TRBD1	TGTGCCAGCAGCCCCCAGGGGGCGTTTGAAGCTTTCTTT	CASSPQGAFEAFF
TRBV6-2/TRBV6-3	once	TRBJ2-1	TRBD2	TGTGCCAGCAGTTCCACGACTAGCGGGGGGTACAATGAGCAGTTCTTC	CASSSTTSGGYNEQFF
TRBV7-3	.	TRBJ2-7	TRBD2	TGTGCCAGCAGCCCGGGACTAGGCCGCGAGCAGTACTTC	CASSPGLGREQYF
TRBV28	.	TRBJ1-2	TRBD1	TGTGCCAGCAGTATTCCCCCGGGACAGGGCAATGGCTACACCTTC	CASSIPPGQGNGYTF
TRBV7-9	once	TRBJ1-1	.	TGTGCCAGCAATGACCCTGTGAACACTGAAGCTTTCTTT	CASNDPVNTEAFF
TRBV6-5	.	TRBJ1-2	.	TGTGCCAGCGGAGACCCAAACTATGGCTACACCTTC	CASGDPNYGYTF
TRBV9	.	TRBJ2-1	.	TGTGCCAGCAGCGCCACACTTTACCATGAGCAGTTCTTC	CASSATLYHEQFF
TRBV7-2	.	TRBJ2-1	TRBD2	TGTGCCAGCAGCCTAGCGGCCACATCCTACAATGAGCAGTTCTTC	CASSLAATSYNEQFF
TRBV10-1	.	TRBJ2-3	.	TGCGCCAGCAGCGACCAAAGTCCCTCAGATACGCAGTATTTT	CASSDQSPSDTQYF
TRBV7-9	.	TRBJ2-7	.	TGTGCCAGCAGCTTAGTTTCAGGGAGCTCCTACGAGCAGTACTTC	CASSLVSGSSYEQYF
TRBV30	once	TRBJ1-2	.	TGTGCCTGGAGAACGACAGGCGGCTACACCTTC	CAWRTTGGYTF
TRBV5-1	.	TRBJ1-3	.	TGCGCCAGCAGCTTGCCGGGCCCTGGAAACACCATATATTTT	CASSLPGPGNTIYF
TRBV5-1	.	TRBJ2-7	.	TGCGCCAGCAGCTTAGGACGGGCGTCCTACGAGCAGTACTTC	CASSLGRASYEQYF
TRBV4-3	.	TRBJ1-2	TRBD1	TGCGCCAGCAGCCGCTCGACAGGGAATAACTATGGCTACACCTTC	CASSRSTGNNYGYTF
TRBV29-1	.	TRBJ2-7	.	TGCAGCGTGGGCCGGACAGAATCTTCCTACGAGCAGTACTTC	CSVGRTESSYEQYF
TRBV27	.	TRBJ2-1	.	TGTGCCAGCAGTCAAGTTCGGGTGCAGGGGTGGAATGAGCAGTTCTTC	CASSQVRVQGWNEQFF